The T cell receptor (beta chain) under discussion was sequenced for a study of long-term antiretroviral therapy in people with HIV (dated by TCRdb to the early 2020s). Some background on the complete study: The earliest samples were collected roughly a decade before the 2015 WHO recommendation for immediate ART, at a time when ART was usually postponed until CD4 counts fell. No cross-contamination during QIAcube processing was seen in test extractions of a monoclonal T-cell line run alongside a few dozen polyclonal samples. Of the 25 to 30 participants with HIV, eleven were female. The cohort contributed roughly 200 cryopreserved PBMC samples from about 33 adults with confirmed HIV infection, collected serially over a mean of approximately 6 years (range 1-12). A retrospective serial study tested whether ART initiation and durable HIV suppression were associated with changes in peripheral blood TRB repertoire composition and diversity. Results and caveats for the whole study, not just this receptor: A significant increase in TRB diversity was found to be associated with ART initiation, although TRB diversity was observed to remain significantly below that of transplant donor controls even after long-term ART. Samples dated from the mid-2000s to the late 2010s, and the ART regimens used may be less effective than current ones. Because cell numbers in pre-ART samples were limited, unsorted PBMC were profiled instead of sorted CD4+ and CD8+ T cells. Because PBMC availability was limited, only the TCR beta chain was sequenced, with no alpha chain pairing. The repertoire was dominated across all time points by expanded TRB clones identified before ART initiation, although this dominance was seen to fluctuate and to decrease in many PLHIV after ART. HIV repertoires had narrower CDR3 length ranges than controls, and the network structure suggested an antigen-experienced repertoire that shifted only slightly toward naive after ART. Inferences about post-ART repertoire changes are limited because no data were available on ART adherence, viral resistance or therapy changes.

The immunoSEQ hsTCRB v3.0 assay was used at survey level resolution for TRB variable region sequencing. The target sequencing depth for TRB was about 40,000-55,000 T-cell genomes per sample. Pooled TRB libraries were sequenced on an Illumina MiSeq with a v3 150-cycle kit. In the paper's pipeline: Repertoire analysis was performed in R inside a reproducible Nextflow workflow that covered QC, data transformation and analysis. LymphoSeq2, an R package for AIRR-Seq data exploration, was used to implement custom analyses. A handful of samples that yielded fewer than 5000 total TRB sequences were excluded, so that fewer than 250 HIV repertoires were analyzed. Among the 170 to 200 retained HIV repertoires, approximately 61 were collected before ART initiation and 120 to 140 after ART initiation. Each repertoire was downsampled to 5000 TRB nucleotide sequences, and summary statistics were averaged across 100 downsampling iterations. The analysis kept only TRB sequences whose CDR3 regions were at least seven amino acids long. A Shannon entropy-derived clonality score and the Gini coefficient were used to measure diversity. Repertoire networks linked the top 5000 CDR3 amino acid sequences whenever two sequences differed by an edit distance of one. Antigen specificity groups and MHC restriction were predicted for TRB CDR3 amino acid sequences with GLIPH2. To flag known CMV, EBV, HIV or tissue antigen associations, CDR3 amino acid sequences were matched against VDJdb and McPAS-TCR. Pre-ART, post-ART and control groups were compared with Wilcoxon signed-rank tests and Holm-Bonferroni correction. Imported from immuneACCESS, the table was reduced by TCRdb to in-frame sequences with V and J called. These copies leave out some clones; in studies compared against another copy, an unresolved V gene accounts for under half, and the cause of the remainder is not known. D and trimming come from the DNA, and the V and J calls and clone size come from that table. This sample lists 14,000 or so clones; around four fifths were detected once. Of the sample, roughly 15% falls within the top ten clones.

CDR1 and CDR2, looked up from the germline V gene, are SGDLS and YYNGEE. From cysteine to phenylalanine, the CDR3 is 15 amino acids long. Left in the record is the CDR3 DNA by itself, 45 bases read in frame from the first base. Compared with germline, V lacks 0 bases and J lacks 5 bases; bases without a gene match: 4. Regarding this clone: No antigen is known for it. There are no base qualities to consult, and no much larger clone falls within one base.

Participants were included only if at least one PBMC sample before ART initiation and at least two post-ART samples were available. Every participant with HIV received treatment in the United States of America. Before DNA extraction, cryopreserved samples of about 1-11 million PBMC were thawed and then washed. At the time of the earliest PBMC sample, participants with HIV were aged between roughly 20 and 54 years. Per participant, PBMC samples came from 1-4 timepoints prior to ART initiation and 2-8 timepoints following ART initiation, for a median of 7 samples. Serial HIV viral load, CD4+ T-cell count, ART history and demographic data were obtained for every participant. Using a Qiagen kit on a QIAcube, genomic DNA was extracted from unsorted PBMC, with samples processed in batches of 12.

This clonotype was sampled from a woman aged 40-49 years with HIV. This receptor chain uses TRBV9 and TRBJ1-1, with 10 bases matching TRBD1. The specimen was unsorted PBMCs, collected 1.8 years before starting antiretroviral therapy. The DNA sequence follows: TGTGCCAGCAGCGTAGAGGGACAGGGGAGGACTGAAGCTTTCTTT. The translation is CASSVEGQGRTEAFF.